These 26 T cell receptor beta chains came from one sample sequenced in a study of PD-1 blockade in classical Hodgkin lymphoma. The time point is: cycle 4 day 1 (C4D1), after around six weeks of nivolumab. The patients all showed relapse after autologous stem cell transplantation, while their brentuximab vedotin exposure varied. Sequenced by immunoSEQ multiplex PCR; TCRdb stores in-frame clones only, minus some. The data contain 15,000 to 20,000 clones, 65% to 85% of them singletons. The sequenced sample was peripheral blood mononuclear cells (PBMCs), obtained before the fourth cycle of nivolumab. These TCRs come from a human donor with classical Hodgkin lymphoma.

A note on this clone: The same CDR3 can be traced to other DNA sequences in this sample. The CDR3 spells CAWSLYNEQFF. CDR3 DNA: TGTGCCTGGAGTCTCTACAATGAGCAGTTCTTC. The rearrangement uses TRBV30 and TRBJ2-1, with D unresolved. CDR1 and CDR2 from the germline V gene are GTSNPN and SVGIG (reference sequence). V lost 2 bases, J lost 3 bases, and 2 bases lay in between. The CDR3 spans 11 residues.

The CDR3 here is CASSIGPNSKGSRTDTQYF. The CDR3 DNA follows: TGTGCCAGTAGTATAGGCCCAAACAGTAAAGGGTCACGCACAGATACGCAGTATTTT. V is TRBV19 and J is TRBJ2-3; D is unclear. Trimming pared 1 base from V and 1 base from J, leaving 21 bases between. Per the germline V gene, CDR1 is LNHDA and CDR2 is SQIVND (reference sequence). The CDR3 sequence is 19 residues long.

This clone came up a few times. One end of the junction is discordant with germline, which a read error may explain. CDR3 amino acids: CASSFFNRFNQPQHF. The CDR3 DNA is TGTGCTAGCAGCTTTTTCAACAGGTTCAATCAGCCCCAGCATTTT. The chain employs TRBV7-7 and TRBJ1-5; weak D call: TRBD1 (5 bases). The CDR3 is 15 amino acids. Germline V gene data show CDR1 as SSHAT and CDR2 as FNYEAQ (reference sequence).

V usage is TRBV7-2 and J usage is TRBJ1-1; no firm D call. Trimming left V 2 bases short and J 3 bases short, with 10 bases between. Germline lookup yields CDR1 SGHTA and CDR2 FQGNSA. CDR3 length: 14 residues. CDR3 nucleotides: TGTGCCAGCAGCTTACGATGGGCGGACACTGAAGCTTTCTTT. Its translation: CASSLRWADTEAFF.

The genes are TRBV7-6 and TRBJ1-1; TRBD1 matches at 9 bases. The CDR3 extends over 18 amino acids. CDR1 and CDR2 (germline): SGHVS, FNYEAQ. Trimming took 4 bases from V and 7 from J; bases not matched to a gene: 19. CDR3 sequence: CASSSLIANRDRESEAFF. The CDR3 bases are TGTGCCAGCAGCTCCTTAATAGCCAATAGGGACAGGGAAAGTGAAGCTTTCTTT.

This chain uses TRBV27 with TRBJ2-1; no clear D. Germline lookup yields CDR1 MNHEY and CDR2 SMNVEV (reference sequence). V gave up 2 bases and J gave up 2 bases, with 10 bases separating them. The CDR3 is 15 residues long. The CDR3 here is CASSLDVTAYNEQFF. CDR3 nucleotide sequence: TGTGCCAGCAGTTTAGACGTGACGGCCTACAATGAGCAGTTCTTC.

This chain uses TRBV5-6 with TRBJ2-2, with a tentative D call TRBD2 (6 bases). Trimming pared 3 bases from V and 2 bases from J, leaving 20 bases between. Germline CDR1 SGHDT, CDR2 YYEEEE. The CDR3 covers 18 residues. The CDR3 reads CASSSPLSGTPNTGELFF. CDR3 DNA sequence: TGTGCCAGCAGCTCCCCCCTTTCCGGGACTCCAAACACCGGGGAGCTGTTTTTT.

This clone was detected a few times. The CDR3 reads CASSARTAMNSPLHF. The CDR3 nucleotides read TGTGCCAGCAGTGCACGGACAGCGATGAATTCACCCCTCCACTTT. The gene calls are TRBV6-5 and TRBJ1-6; possibly TRBD1 for D (6 bases). The CDR3 has 15 amino acids. V dropped 5 bases and J dropped 7 bases, with 15 bases sitting between them. Per germline, CDR1 MNHEY and CDR2 SVGAGI.

V is TRBV2 and J is TRBJ1-2; 10 bases are shared with TRBD1. Trimming cost V 6 bases and J 8 bases; bases outside gene matches: 6. The germline V gene encodes CDR1 SNHLY and CDR2 FYNNEI. CDR3 length: 13 amino acids. Here the CDR3 DNA reads TGTGCCAGCAGGGCAGGGACAGGGGAAGGCTACACCTTC. It encodes CASRAGTGEGYTF. Full variable domain (outside the CDR3, taken from reference TRBV2 and TRBJ1-2): EPEVTQTPSHQVTQMGQEVILRCVPISNHLYFYWYRQILGQKVEFLVSFYNNEISEKSEIFDDQFSVERPDGSNFTLKIRSTKLEDSAMYFCASRAGTGEGYTFGSGTRLTVV.

In this sample, this clone turned up a few times. The J gene is TRBJ2-5, the V gene TRBV9; 9 bases match TRBD2. The CDR3 is 16 residues long. V shed 0 bases and J 9 bases; nucleotides not matched to a gene: 12. Germline CDR1 SGDLS, CDR2 YYNGEE. The CDR3 reads CASSVDPSGISSPQYF. CDR3 in DNA: TGTGCCAGCAGCGTAGACCCTAGCGGGATCAGCTCGCCCCAGTACTTC.

The chain joins TRBV7-8 to TRBJ2-5, with D unclear. This CDR3 region has 14 residues. Germline V gene lookup returns CDR1 SGHVS and CDR2 FQNEAQ. Trimming took off 2 bases at V and 1 base at J, with 8 bases between the two ends. The DNA of the CDR3 is TGTGCCAGCAGCTTACGGTTGGCCCAAGAGACCCAGTACTTC. Translated, it gives CASSLRLAQETQYF.

V gene TRBV7-8 combines with J gene TRBJ1-6; 9 nucleotides align to TRBD1. This CDR3 has 13 residues. From germline, CDR1 is SGHVS and CDR2 FQNEAQ. J lost 10 bases, V lost 4 bases, and 2 bases had no gene match. CDR3 nucleotides: TGTGCCAGCAGCTCGGACAGGGGATCACCCCTCCACTTT. Protein: CASSSDRGSPLHF.

The chain joins TRBV6-1 to TRBJ2-7, with 9 bases lining up with TRBD2. CDR1 and CDR2 from the germline V gene are MNHNS and SASEGT. With 4 bases clipped from V and 3 bases from J, the junction kept 7 bases outside the gene matches. The CDR3 covers 15 residues. The CDR3 DNA reads as TGTGCCAGCAGTGCCAGCGGGGGGACCTACTACGAGCAGTACGTC. This codes for CASSASGGTYYEQYV.

This clone occurred a few times. The chain joins TRBV30 to TRBJ1-6; D gene ambiguous. The CDR3 totals 13 residues. The V end was cut by 2 bases, the J end by 4 bases, with 6 bases between. Germline V lookup: CDR1 GTSNPN, CDR2 SVGIG (reference sequence). The CDR3 here is CAWSSQYNSPLHF. The CDR3 nucleotides read TGTGCCTGGAGTTCACAGTATAATTCACCCCTCCACTTT.

This chain uses TRBV16 with TRBJ2-5; TRBD2 might be the D (6 bases). V was cut by 4 bases and J by 5 bases, with 14 bases left in between. The CDR3 is 14 amino acids. CDR1 is KGHSY and CDR2 is FQNENV in the germline V gene. The DNA of the CDR3 is TGTGCCAGCAGCCCACCCGGAGGGGCGGAGACCCAGTACTTC. Its protein product is CASSPPGGAETQYF.

This sequence joins TRBV5-4 and TRBJ2-5; D is possibly TRBD1 (5 bases). The CDR3 is 13 amino acids. The germline V gene has CDR1 SGHNT and CDR2 YYREEE (reference sequence). V dropped 4 bases and J dropped 5 bases, with 12 bases sitting between them. The CDR3 DNA reads as TGTGCCAGCAGCCTTCTTCCAGGGGAGACCCAGTACTTC. It encodes CASSLLPGETQYF.

The rearrangement uses TRBV21-1 and TRBJ1-4. TRBV21-1 is noted as a pseudogene. This CDR3 contains 13 residues. CDR3 protein: CAKPKRRAEKLFF. The CDR3, as DNA: TGTGCCAAACCGAAAAGGAGGGCCGAAAAACTGTTTTTT.

In its sample, this clone was seen a few times. The rearrangement joins TRBV2 to TRBJ1-1; TRBD1 matches at 7 bases. This CDR3 comprises 14 residues. The V segment lost 4 bases and the J segment 5 bases; nucleotides outside the gene matches: 7. The germline V gene encodes CDR1 SNHLY and CDR2 FYNNEI. The CDR3 DNA reads as TGTGCCAGCAGTGCCGGCAGGGGGTATACTGAAGCTTTCTTT. It is translated as CASSAGRGYTEAFF.

The chain uses TRBV6-6 and TRBJ2-3; no firm D call. The CDR3 is 16 amino acids. CDR1 and CDR2 from the germline V gene are MNHNY and SVGAGI (reference sequence). The ends were cut back, 2 bases at V and 0 bases at J, with 12 bases in the middle. The CDR3: CASSYGVHSSTDTQYF. CDR3 in DNA: TGTGCCAGCAGTTACGGGGTCCATTCTAGCACAGATACGCAGTATTTT.

The rearrangement uses TRBV4-3 and TRBJ2-7, with 11 bases matching TRBD2. The CDR3 extends over 18 amino acids. V was clipped by 0 bases and J by 0 bases; unmatched bases: 7. Germline CDR1 is LGHNA and CDR2 is YSLEER. CDR3 loop: CASSQDWVAGGSSYEQYF. CDR3 bases: TGCGCCAGCAGCCAAGATTGGGTAGCGGGAGGGAGCTCCTACGAGCAGTACTTC.

The rearrangement joins TRBV21-1 to TRBJ2-2; the tabulated D call, TRBD1, remains unverified against the DNA. TRBV21-1 has pseudogene status. This CDR3 is built from 14 residues. The CDR3 DNA is TGTGCCAGCAGAGTGACAGGGGACTCCGGGGAGCTGTTTTTT. This sequence encodes CASRVTGDSGELFF.

The CDR3 bases are TGTGCCAGTAGTATGTGGGGACCCAGTGACAATGAGCAGTTCTTC. This translates into CASSMWGPSDNEQFF. The chain uses TRBV19 and TRBJ2-1; D is perhaps TRBD1 or TRBD2 (5 bases each). The V gene lost 3 bases and the J gene lost 5 bases, with 14 bases spanning the gap. CDR1 and CDR2 (germline): LNHDA, SQIVND (reference sequence). The CDR3 contains 15 residues.

The V gene is TRBV2, the J gene TRBJ2-3, with 10 bases matching TRBD1. This CDR3 is 14 amino acids long. J gave up 3 bases and V 5 bases, and 2 bases lay outside the gene matches. Looked up from germline, CDR1 is SNHLY and CDR2 is FYNNEI. In DNA, the CDR3 is TGTGCCAGCAGTACGGGACAGGGGACAGATACGCAGTATTTT. This sequence encodes CASSTGQGTDTQYF.

J is TRBJ2-3 and V is TRBV10-3; 9 bases agree with TRBD2. V was clipped by 6 bases and J by 5 bases; unmatched bases: 3. The CDR3 consists of 13 residues. Germline CDR1 and CDR2: ENHRY and SYGVKD. For the CDR3, the DNA is TGTGCCATCAGACTAGCGGGCTTAGATACGCAGTATTTT. Translating it yields CAIRLAGLDTQYF.

The rearrangement uses TRBV27 and TRBJ1-3; D remains unclear. The germline V and J ends were trimmed by 5 bases and 0 bases, with 5 bases remaining between them. The germline gives CDR1 MNHEY, CDR2 SMNVEV (reference sequence). The CDR3 is made up of 13 amino acids. The CDR3 here is CASSLSSGNTIYF. The CDR3 bases are TGTGCCAGCAGTCTTAGCTCTGGAAACACCATATATTTT.

The chain combines TRBV28 with TRBJ1-5; TRBD1 matches 11 bases. The CDR3 covers 18 residues. Germline V CDR1 and CDR2: MDHEN, SYDVKM. Germline trimming cut 1 base from V and 7 bases from J; bases unmatched to any gene: 12. The CDR3 nucleotides are TGTGCCAGCAGTTTATTTTACTCCGGGACAGGGGGTCGGCAGCCCCAGCATTTT. This codes for CASSLFYSGTGGRQPQHF.